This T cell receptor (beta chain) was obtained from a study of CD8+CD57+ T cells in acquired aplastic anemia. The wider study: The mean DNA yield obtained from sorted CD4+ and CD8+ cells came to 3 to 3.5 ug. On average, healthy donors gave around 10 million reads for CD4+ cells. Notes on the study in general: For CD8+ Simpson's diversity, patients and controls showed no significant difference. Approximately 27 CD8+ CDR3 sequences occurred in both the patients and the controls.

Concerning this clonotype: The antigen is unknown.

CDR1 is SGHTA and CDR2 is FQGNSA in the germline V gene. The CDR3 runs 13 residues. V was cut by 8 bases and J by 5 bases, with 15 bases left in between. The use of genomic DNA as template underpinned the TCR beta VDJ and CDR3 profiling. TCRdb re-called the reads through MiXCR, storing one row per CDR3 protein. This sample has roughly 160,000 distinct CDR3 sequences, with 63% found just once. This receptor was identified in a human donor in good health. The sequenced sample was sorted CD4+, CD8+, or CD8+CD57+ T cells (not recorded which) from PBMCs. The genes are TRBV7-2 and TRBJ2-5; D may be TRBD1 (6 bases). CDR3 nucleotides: TGTGCCAGCGGGGGCGCGGTGAGGGAGACCCAGTACTTC. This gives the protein CASGGAVRETQYF.